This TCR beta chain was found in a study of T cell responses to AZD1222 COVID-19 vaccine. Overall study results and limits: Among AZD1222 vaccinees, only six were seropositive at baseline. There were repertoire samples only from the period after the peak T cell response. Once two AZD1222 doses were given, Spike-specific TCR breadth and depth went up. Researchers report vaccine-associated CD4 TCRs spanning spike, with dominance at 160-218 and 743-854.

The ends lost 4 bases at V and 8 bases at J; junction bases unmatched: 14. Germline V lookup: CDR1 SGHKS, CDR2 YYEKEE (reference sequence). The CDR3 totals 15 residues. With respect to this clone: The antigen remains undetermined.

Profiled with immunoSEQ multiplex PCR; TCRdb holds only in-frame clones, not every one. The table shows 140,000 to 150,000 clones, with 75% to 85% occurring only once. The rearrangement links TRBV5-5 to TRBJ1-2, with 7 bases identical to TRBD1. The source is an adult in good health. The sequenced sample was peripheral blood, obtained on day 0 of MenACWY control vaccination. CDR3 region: CASSKGTVISEGYTF. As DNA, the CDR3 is TGTGCCAGCAGCAAAGGGACAGTTATTAGTGAGGGCTACACCTTC.